The next 13 T cell receptor beta chains were all read from a single sample in a study of blood T cell repertoires in COVID-19. Sequencing was performed with immunoSEQ multiplex PCR; in TCRdb, only in-frame clones are kept and a portion is missing. The profile shows over 200,000 clones, roughly 80% of them singletons. The source material was peripheral blood. Receptors originate from a human donor in a cohort sampled during active COVID-19.

The rearrangement joins TRBV2 to TRBJ2-1; 12 bases are a match to TRBD2. V lost 7 bases to trimming and J lost 0 bases; unmatched junction nucleotides: 7. In germline, CDR1 is SNHLY, CDR2 FYNNEI. The CDR3 is made up of 17 amino acids. In DNA, the CDR3 is TGTGCCAGCAATCCGGGACTAGCGGGTTACTCCTACAATGAGCAGTTCTTC. This sequence encodes CASNPGLAGYSYNEQFF.

This chain links TRBV7-7 with TRBJ2-7, with unresolved D. The V and J ends lost 5 bases and 6 bases respectively, with 14 bases between them. This CDR3 comprises 13 residues. Germline loops: CDR1 SSHAT, CDR2 FNYEAQ (reference sequence). Written as DNA, the CDR3 is TGTGCCAGCAGCCCCAACTATTTCACCGAGCAGTACTTC. Its protein is CASSPNYFTEQYF.

The chain employs TRBV7-2 and TRBJ2-1; D might be TRBD1 (5 bases). Germline V gives CDR1 SGHTA, CDR2 FQGNSA. Deletions cut 2 bases from V and 4 bases from J, with 12 bases between. This CDR3 has 15 residues. Here the CDR3 DNA reads TGTGCCAGCAGCTTACACCTAGGGGCATACAATGAGCAGTTCTTC. Translated, it gives CASSLHLGAYNEQFF. Combining the CDR3 with reference TRBV7-2 and TRBJ2-1 gives the whole variable domain GAGVSQSPSNKVTEKGKDVELRCDPISGHTALYWYRQSLGQGLEFLIYFQGNSAPDKSGLPSDRFSAERTGGSVSTLTIQRTQQEDSAVYLCASSLHLGAYNEQFFGPGTRLTVL.

The chain recombines TRBV7-2 with TRBJ2-1; D is perhaps TRBD2 (6 bases). The CDR3 consists of 11 residues. Germline V gives CDR1 SGHTA, CDR2 FQGNSA. V lost 4 bases and J 12 bases, leaving 10 bases between the germline ends. The CDR3 reads CASSSHGGQFF. CDR3 sequence (DNA): TGTGCCAGCAGCTCCCACGGGGGGCAGTTCTTC.

The V gene is TRBV19, the J gene TRBJ1-6; TRBD1 matches 7 bases. CDR1 is LNHDA, CDR2 SQIVND, per germline (reference sequence). V shed 6 bases, J shed 7 bases, and the junction held 6 bases outside the gene matches. CDR3 size: 14 residues. CDR3 loop: CASRVGTDNSPLHF. The CDR3 nucleotides are TGTGCCAGTAGGGTGGGGACAGACAATTCACCCCTCCACTTT.

Only a few counts were recorded for this clone. The chain carries TRBV5-4 and TRBJ2-7; D remains ambiguous. Per germline, CDR1 SGHNT and CDR2 YYREEE (reference sequence). V lost 1 base to trimming and J lost 7 bases, with 12 bases between them. The CDR3 is 13 amino acids. DNA for the CDR3: TGTGCCAGCAGCTTGATCGCCCGAGGAGAGCAGTACTTC. Translating gives CASSLIARGEQYF.

The chain couples TRBV10-3 to TRBJ1-3; the D gene is possibly TRBD1 (5 bases). CDR3 length: 13 amino acids. Trimming took 6 bases from V and 2 from J, leaving 8 bases between them. Germline V gene data show CDR1 as ENHRY and CDR2 as SYGVKD. The CDR3 DNA reads as TGTGCCATCAGACAGGATACTGGAAACACCATATATTTT. Its translation: CAIRQDTGNTIYF.

The chain recombines TRBV5-4 with TRBJ1-4, with D perhaps matching TRBD1 (5 bases). Germline CDR1 reads SGHNT; CDR2 reads YYREEE (reference sequence). CDR3 length: 16 residues. V was cut by 1 base and J by 1 base, with 11 bases left in between. The CDR3 is CASSLNLGLTNEKLFF. CDR3 coding DNA: TGTGCCAGCAGCTTGAATTTGGGGCTAACTAATGAAAAACTGTTTTTT.

The chain has TRBV28 and TRBJ2-7, with 10 nucleotides matching TRBD2. J was trimmed by 3 bases and V by 2 bases; bases with no gene match: 1. This CDR3 is built from 14 residues. CDR1 and CDR2 from the germline V gene are MDHEN and SYDVKM. The DNA for the CDR3 is TGTGCCAGCAGTTTAGTAGCGGGAGGCTACGAGCAGTACTTC. Translated, it gives CASSLVAGGYEQYF. Combining the CDR3 with reference TRBV28 and TRBJ2-7 gives the whole variable domain DVKVTQSSRYLVKRTGEKVFLECVQDMDHENMFWYRQDPGLGLRLIYFSYDVKMKEKGDIPEGYSVSREKKERFSLILESASTNQTSMYLCASSLVAGGYEQYFGPGTRLTVT.

The genes are TRBV19 and TRBJ1-1; D is ambiguous. The length of the CDR3 is 13 residues. The V gene's germline CDR1 is LNHDA and CDR2 SQIVND (reference sequence). V dropped 6 bases and J dropped 1 base, with 9 bases sitting between them. The CDR3 DNA reads as TGTGCCAGTAGCATGACAACGAACACTGAAGCTTTCTTT. This encodes CASSMTTNTEAFF. The full variable domain, with the rest looked up from reference TRBV19 and TRBJ1-1, is DGGITQSPKYLFRKEGQNVTLSCEQNLNHDAMYWYRQDPGQGLRLIYYSQIVNDFQKGDIAEGYSVSREKKESFPLTVTSAQKNPTAFYLCASSMTTNTEAFFGQGTRLTVV.

The CDR3 region is CASSFSATGGLFSYEQYF. CDR3 nucleotide sequence: TGTGCCAGCAGTTTCTCCGCTACAGGGGGTCTGTTCTCCTACGAGCAGTACTTC. The rearrangement uses TRBV27 and TRBJ2-7; 8 bases fit TRBD1. Germline lookup yields CDR1 MNHEY and CDR2 SMNVEV (reference sequence). V shed 3 bases, J shed 0 bases, and the junction held 13 bases outside the gene matches. This CDR3 contains 18 residues.

This chain connects TRBV5-1 to TRBJ1-2; the D gene is possibly TRBD1 (6 bases). CDR1 is SGHRS, CDR2 YFSETQ, per germline. This CDR3 spans 14 amino acids. The germline V and J ends were trimmed by 1 base and 2 bases, with 9 bases remaining between them. The CDR3 nucleotides read TGCGCCAGCAGCTTGAGGGACAACAACTATGGCTACACCTTC. Encoded protein: CASSLRDNNYGYTF.

This clone was found a few times. The rearrangement uses TRBV27 and TRBJ2-2, with TRBD1 identical over 10 bases. V dropped 7 bases and J dropped 8; count of bases not matched to a gene: 7. The germline gives CDR1 MNHEY, CDR2 SMNVEV (reference sequence). The CDR3 is made up of 14 amino acids. The CDR3 spells CASKGQGSVGELFF. The CDR3, as DNA: TGTGCCAGCAAGGGACAGGGGTCTGTTGGGGAGCTGTTTTTT.